One sample yielded the 12 T cell receptor beta chains listed below, sequenced in a study of cytomegalovirus exposure and HLA in healthy donors. Use of 60 Vbeta and 13 Jbeta primers characterized the PCR. Using immunoSEQ multiplex PCR, the repertoire was profiled, and TCRdb retains in-frame clones only, with some absent. Among roughly 140,000 clones listed, around 79% were seen once. Sequenced input: PBMCs. These receptors came from a man aged 18 to 29 in good health and CMV-seronegative.

The CDR3: CASWTVEGTYEQYF. DNA of the CDR3: TGTGCCAGTTGGACGGTGGAGGGGACCTACGAGCAGTACTTC. The rearrangement joins TRBV6-5 to TRBJ2-7, with D tentatively TRBD2 (6 bases). This CDR3 comprises 14 residues. V lost 9 bases to trimming and J lost 2 bases, with 17 bases between them. CDR1 is MNHEY and CDR2 is SVGAGI in the germline V gene.

This clone was seen a few times. J is TRBJ1-2 and V is TRBV5-4; TRBD1 matches 9 bases. This CDR3 spans 15 amino acids. Germline V gene data show CDR1 as SGHNT and CDR2 as YYREEE (reference sequence). V shed 1 base, J shed 4 bases, and the junction held 5 bases outside the gene matches. CDR3 DNA sequence: TGTGCCAGCAGCTTGTCAGGGACAGGGCGCTATGGCTACACCTTC. Translating it yields CASSLSGTGRYGYTF. Complete variable domain (other parts from reference TRBV5-4 and TRBJ1-2): ETGVTQSPTHLIKTRGQQVTLRCSSQSGHNTVSWYQQALGQGPQFIFQYYREEENGRGNFPPRFSGLQFPNYSSELNVNALELDDSALYLCASSLSGTGRYGYTFGSGTRLTVV.

The genes are TRBV4-1 and TRBJ1-5, with D hard to call. Trimming stripped 0 bases from V and 0 bases from J, with 12 bases between. Germline assignment: CDR1 MGHRA and CDR2 YSYEKL. The CDR3 runs to 17 residues. DNA for the CDR3: TGCGCCAGCAGCCAAGAAGGAGCAGGACTTAGCAATCAGCCCCAGCATTTT. The encoded protein is CASSQEGAGLSNQPQHF.

This clone showed up just a few times. V and J are TRBV6-6 and TRBJ2-1, with D perhaps TRBD2 (5 bases). V lost 8 bases to trimming and J lost 8 bases, with 13 bases between them. CDR1 and CDR2 (germline): MNHNY, SVGAGI (reference sequence). The CDR3 is 12 residues long. DNA of the CDR3: TGTGCCAGCGGGGAGCGAGTGGATGAGCAGTTCTTC. The encoded protein is CASGERVDEQFF.

The CDR3 DNA sequence: TGTGCCAGCAGCTCCAACTCGGACAGGGCGCGTGAGCAGTTCTTC. This gives the protein CASSSNSDRAREQFF. This chain links TRBV13 with TRBJ2-1, with 8 positions matching TRBD1. This CDR3 contains 15 residues. The ends lost 4 bases at V and 9 bases at J; junction bases unmatched: 11. From germline, CDR1 is PRHDT and CDR2 FYEKMQ (reference sequence).

CDR3 sequence (DNA): TGTGCCAGCAGCTTACTCCTCCGAACTAGCGGGAGTTTGGCAGATACGCAGTATTTT. It translates to CASSLLLRTSGSLADTQYF. The chain couples TRBV7-9 to TRBJ2-3; 11 nucleotides agree with TRBD2. Per germline, CDR1 SEHNR and CDR2 FQNEAQ (reference sequence). Unmatched junction bases numbered 14, after V lost 2 bases and J lost 4 bases. This CDR3 comprises 19 residues. Full variable domain (missing parts from reference TRBV7-9 and TRBJ2-3): DTGVSQNPRHKITKRGQNVTFRCDPISEHNRLYWYRQTLGQGPEFLTYFQNEAQLEKSRLLSDRFSAERPKGSFSTLEIQRTEQGDSAMYLCASSLLLRTSGSLADTQYFGPGTRLTVL.

This sequence joins TRBV5-4 and TRBJ2-2; 7 nucleotides agree with TRBD2. V gave up 2 bases and J gave up 5 bases; unmatched junction bases: 3. CDR3 size: 14 residues. From germline, CDR1 is SGHNT and CDR2 YYREEE (reference sequence). The CDR3 protein is CASSLPAGTGELFF. For the CDR3, the DNA is TGTGCCAGCAGCTTACCAGCGGGAACCGGGGAGCTGTTTTTT.

The genes are TRBV6-6 and TRBJ2-7; D is possibly TRBD2 (6 bases). The germline V and J ends were trimmed by 5 bases and 0 bases, with 14 bases remaining between them. The CDR3 loop spans 15 amino acids. Germline-derived CDR1 and CDR2 are MNHNY and SVGAGI (reference sequence). The CDR3 loop reads CASSARREYSYEQYF. In DNA, the CDR3 is TGTGCCAGCAGTGCCCGACGGGAGTACTCCTACGAGCAGTACTTC.

This chain links TRBV29-1 with TRBJ2-7; possibly TRBD2 for D (5 bases). Trimming removed 1 base at V and 3 bases at J, with 7 bases between. Germline CDR1 is SQVTM and CDR2 is ANQGSEA. The CDR3 has 12 amino acids. DNA of the CDR3: TGCAGCGTTGAAGCCCGGGACTACGAGCAGTACTTC. It specifies CSVEARDYEQYF.

CDR3 sequence reads: CASWLDYNEQFF. The CDR3 DNA reads TGTGCCAGCTGGCTAGACTACAATGAGCAGTTCTTC. V is TRBV2 and J is TRBJ2-1, with D unresolved. V lost 8 bases, J lost 3 bases, and 8 bases lay in between. This CDR3 has 12 amino acids. Germline V gene data show CDR1 as SNHLY and CDR2 as FYNNEI. Full variable domain (missing parts from reference TRBV2 and TRBJ2-1): EPEVTQTPSHQVTQMGQEVILRCVPISNHLYFYWYRQILGQKVEFLVSFYNNEISEKSEIFDDQFSVERPDGSNFTLKIRSTKLEDSAMYFCASWLDYNEQFFGPGTRLTVL.

The chain recombines TRBV10-1 with TRBJ1-1, with 10 bases matching TRBD1. Germline trimming cut 3 bases from V and 10 bases from J; bases unmatched to any gene: 14. The CDR3 consists of 16 residues. Germline CDR1 is WNHNN and CDR2 is SYGVQD (reference sequence). CDR3 in DNA: TGCGCCAGCAGTGATGGGACAGGGGTCATTTGGGGCCCAGCTTTCTTT. Translated: CASSDGTGVIWGPAFF.

The chain has TRBV6-6 and TRBJ2-7; the match to TRBD1 covers 9 bases. CDR1 is MNHNY, CDR2 SVGAGI, per germline (reference sequence). The trim removed 6 bases at V and 6 bases at J, leaving 6 bases unmatched. The CDR3 runs 13 residues. CDR3 in amino acids: CASSSGTGFEQYF. The DNA for the CDR3 is TGTGCCAGCAGCTCCGGGACAGGGTTCGAGCAGTACTTC.